The text below deals with one T cell receptor (beta chain). Assay: immunoSEQ multiplex PCR; the TCRdb copy retains only in-frame clones and omits some. Of 40,000 to 50,000 clones listed, about nine tenths are singletons. The record originates from a study of OX40 agonist ivuxolimab in advanced cancers. The sample consisted of CD4+ or CD8+ T cells sorted from blood, taken in a trial of the OX40 agonist ivuxolimab. This TCR came from an adult with an advanced solid tumor such as melanoma, head and neck, liver or kidney cancer.

The CDR3 DNA reads as TGTGCCACCCGGGTCCCCCCTGGCACCGGGGAGCTGTTTTTT. Translated, it gives CATRVPPGTGELFF. V usage is TRBV21-1 and J usage is TRBJ2-2; TRBD2 is the table's D call and was not checked against the DNA. TRBV21-1 is shown as a pseudogene. This CDR3 contains 14 residues.